One sample yielded the 18 T cell receptor beta chains listed below, sequenced in a study of technical replicates of blood from a few donors. Assay: immunoSEQ multiplex PCR; the TCRdb copy retains only in-frame clones and omits some. The sample lists around 70,000 clones; approximately 95% were seen once. Source material: T cells isolated from PBMCs. These receptors all stem from a human donor in good health.

This rearrangement joins TRBV19 to TRBJ2-5; 9 nucleotides agree with TRBD1. This CDR3 has 15 amino acids. Germline CDR1 is LNHDA and CDR2 is SQIVND (reference sequence). Trimming took 5 bases from V and 5 from J; bases not matched to a gene: 9. CDR3 region: CASSPGQGRVETQYF. In DNA, the CDR3 is TGTGCCAGTAGTCCGGGACAGGGAAGAGTGGAGACCCAGTACTTC.

V is TRBV7-6 and J is TRBJ2-7, with TRBD1 identical over 7 bases. From germline, CDR1 is SGHVS and CDR2 FNYEAQ. Losses at the gene ends were 7 bases for V and 2 bases for J; bases not matched to a gene: 8. CDR3 size: 14 residues. The CDR3 DNA reads TGTGCCAGCAAGACAGACAGGGCTACCTACGAGCAGTACTTC. Its protein product is CASKTDRATYEQYF.

A word on this clone: It is unclear where the CDR3 begins or ends on the DNA, so no DNA is shown, and the CDR3 is as TCRdb lists it. The V call is TRBV9, the J call TRBJ1-1; the D call in the table, TRBD1, was not verified against the DNA. Germline lookup yields CDR1 SGDLS and CDR2 YYNGEE. Including both end residues, the CDR3 is 17 amino acids long. CDR3: CASSVGTGAKPNTEPFF.

This clone has only one observation. The chain carries TRBV6-1 and TRBJ1-2; tentative D call: TRBD1 (5 bases). Germline-derived CDR1 and CDR2 are MNHNS and SASEGT. The CDR3 runs 16 residues. Trimming left V 3 bases short and J 1 base short, with 15 bases between. CDR3 in amino acids: CASSDRGGGYNYGYTF. DNA for the CDR3: TGTGCCAGCAGTGATAGGGGTGGGGGGTATAACTATGGCTACACCTTC.

The rearrangement links TRBV15 to TRBJ1-4, with 8 bases matching TRBD1. The CDR3 has 16 residues. Germline values: CDR1 LNHNV, CDR2 YYDKDF (reference sequence). The junction had 10 bases not matched to a gene; V was cut back by 2 bases and J by 8 bases. CDR3 residues: CATSRPLRTGKEKLFF. The CDR3 bases are TGTGCCACCAGCAGACCTTTAAGGACAGGGAAAGAAAAACTGTTTTTT.

The rearrangement joins TRBV4-2 to TRBJ2-5; D unresolved. V lost 0 bases and J lost 5, with 13 bases in between. This CDR3 comprises 15 residues. The germline CDR1 and CDR2 sequences are LGHNA and YNFKEQ. The CDR3 spells CASSQDFRQRETQYF. The CDR3 DNA reads as TGTGCCAGCAGCCAAGATTTCCGGCAGAGGGAGACCCAGTACTTC.

The gene calls are TRBV5-1 and TRBJ1-3; 9 bases are shared with TRBD1. CDR3 length: 17 residues. Trimming cost V 4 bases and J 4 bases; bases outside gene matches: 12. Germline CDR1 is SGHRS and CDR2 is YFSETQ. CDR3 DNA: TGCGCCAGCAGCGGACAGGGACAGGGAAAAAGGGGAAACACCATATATTTT. Protein product: CASSGQGQGKRGNTIYF.

The CDR3 DNA reads TGTGCCAGCAGCTACCAGGGTCATACGCAGTATTTT. The encoded protein is CASSYQGHTQYF. V usage is TRBV5-6 and J usage is TRBJ2-3, with D tentatively TRBD1 (5 bases). Trimming took 3 bases from V and 7 from J, leaving 9 bases between them. The CDR3 has 12 residues. Germline lookup yields CDR1 SGHDT and CDR2 YYEEEE.

V gene TRBV7-2 combines with J gene TRBJ1-1; D call uncertain. CDR3 length: 14 residues. Trimming removed 3 bases at V and 8 bases at J, with 16 bases between. Germline CDR1 is SGHTA and CDR2 is FQGNSA. CDR3 amino acids: CASSLTLSGREAFF. The CDR3 nucleotides read TGTGCCAGCAGCTTGACTCTCTCGGGAAGGGAAGCTTTCTTT.

This clone was counted only a few times. Other DNA sequences within the sample encode an identical CDR3. This sequence joins TRBV9 and TRBJ2-1, with D perhaps matching TRBD1 (5 bases). The V gene's germline CDR1 is SGDLS and CDR2 YYNGEE. This CDR3 has 15 residues. V lost 0 bases and J 7 bases, leaving 14 bases between the germline ends. This CDR3 reads CASSVGQGRGNEQFF. CDR3 nucleotide sequence: TGTGCCAGCAGCGTAGGGCAGGGAAGGGGAAATGAGCAGTTCTTC.

The rearrangement uses TRBV9 and TRBJ2-1, with TRBD2 identical over 13 bases. The CDR3 consists of 15 residues. The ends lost 3 bases at V and 9 bases at J; junction bases unmatched: 6. The germline CDR1 and CDR2 sequences are SGDLS and YYNGEE. CDR3 nucleotides: TGTGCCAGCAGCGCCTGGACTAGCGGGGGTGGTGAGCAGTTCTTC. This codes for CASSAWTSGGGEQFF.

This clone was found once. This chain uses TRBV2 with TRBJ2-6; D might be TRBD2 (5 bases). This CDR3 region has 15 residues. V was shortened by 6 bases and J by 2 bases, with 11 bases between the two germline ends. Looked up from germline, CDR1 is SNHLY and CDR2 is FYNNEI. This CDR3 is CASSAEAAGANVLTF. CDR3 bases: TGTGCCAGCAGCGCCGAAGCGGCTGGGGCCAACGTCCTGACTTTC.

The CDR3 sequence: CASSIHGWTRVGGEQFF. Here the CDR3 DNA reads TGTGCCAGTAGTATCCACGGGTGGACTAGGGTCGGTGGTGAGCAGTTCTTC. The chain links TRBV19 to TRBJ2-1, with 7 bases that match TRBD2. The V gene end was trimmed by 3 bases and the J gene end by 9 bases; junction bases not matched to a gene: 17. The germline V gene encodes CDR1 LNHDA and CDR2 SQIVND (reference sequence). The CDR3 has 17 amino acids.

V gene TRBV2 combines with J gene TRBJ2-2; 7 bases line up with TRBD1. The CDR3 runs to 16 residues. Germline V CDR1 and CDR2: SNHLY, FYNNEI. V trimming: 7 bases; J trimming: 2 bases; junction bases outside the gene matches: 10. The CDR3 coding sequence is TGTGCCAGCAACTCGAACAGGGGTCTAAACACCGGGGAGCTGTTTTTT. It specifies CASNSNRGLNTGELFF.

The chain carries TRBV28 and TRBJ1-1; D unclear. The V gene's germline CDR1 is MDHEN and CDR2 SYDVKM. V lost 0 bases, J lost 0 bases, and 8 bases lay in between. The CDR3 is 15 amino acids. CDR3 region: CASSLWVVLNTEAFF. CDR3 DNA sequence: TGTGCCAGCAGTTTATGGGTAGTTTTGAACACTGAAGCTTTCTTT.

This chain connects TRBV7-9 to TRBJ1-6; 9 nucleotides align to TRBD1. Looked up from germline, CDR1 is SEHNR and CDR2 is FQNEAQ (reference sequence). The CDR3 covers 15 residues. The trim removed 3 bases at V and 8 bases at J, leaving 5 bases unmatched. The chain's CDR3 is CASSFPGQGDSPLHF. The CDR3 DNA reads TGTGCCAGCAGCTTCCCGGGACAGGGAGATTCACCCCTCCACTTT. The full variable domain, its missing parts supplied by reference TRBV7-9 and TRBJ1-6, is DTGVSQNPRHKITKRGQNVTFRCDPISEHNRLYWYRQTLGQGPEFLTYFQNEAQLEKSRLLSDRFSAERPKGSFSTLEIQRTEQGDSAMYLCASSFPGQGDSPLHFGNGTRLTVT.

This chain joins TRBV28 and TRBJ2-4; perhaps TRBD2 as D (7 bases). With 3 bases removed from V and 4 bases from J, the gap between germline ends came to 13 bases. The CDR3 consists of 15 residues. Germline V gives CDR1 MDHEN, CDR2 SYDVKM. CDR3 in DNA: TGTGCCAGCAGTTTGGGGGGGGCTGGGAAAAACATTCAGTACTTC. Protein sequence: CASSLGGAGKNIQYF.

The V and J genes are TRBV5-1 and TRBJ2-1; possibly TRBD2 for D (6 bases). The germline CDR1 and CDR2 sequences are SGHRS and YFSETQ. The CDR3 covers 15 residues. Trimming took 5 bases from V and 0 from J, leaving 12 bases between them. The CDR3 spells CASRLGGGSYNEQFF. Here the CDR3 DNA reads TGCGCCAGCAGACTCGGGGGTGGCTCCTACAATGAGCAGTTCTTC.